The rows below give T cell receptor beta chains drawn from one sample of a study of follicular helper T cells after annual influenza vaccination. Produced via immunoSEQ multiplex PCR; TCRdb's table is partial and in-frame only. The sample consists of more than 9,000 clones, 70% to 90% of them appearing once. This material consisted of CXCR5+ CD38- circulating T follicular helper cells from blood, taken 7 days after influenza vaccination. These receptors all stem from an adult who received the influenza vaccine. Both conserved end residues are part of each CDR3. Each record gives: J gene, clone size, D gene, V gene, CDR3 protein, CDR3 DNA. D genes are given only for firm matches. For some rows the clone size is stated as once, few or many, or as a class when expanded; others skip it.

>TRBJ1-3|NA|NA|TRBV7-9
CASSPSGGASSGNTIYF
TGTGCCAGCAGCCCCTCCGGTGGCGCGAGCTCTGGAAACACCATATATTTT
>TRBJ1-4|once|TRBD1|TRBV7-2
CASSLWTGQDEKLFF
TGTGCCAGCAGCTTATGGACAGGGCAGGATGAAAAACTGTTTTTT
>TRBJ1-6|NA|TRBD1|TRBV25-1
CASTRDRGARGNSPLHF
TGTGCCAGCACCCGGGACAGGGGGGCGAGAGGGAATTCACCCCTCCACTTT
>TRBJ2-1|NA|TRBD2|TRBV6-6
CASEGAGGPSEQFF
TGTGCCAGCGAAGGGGCGGGGGGGCCGTCAGAGCAGTTCTTC
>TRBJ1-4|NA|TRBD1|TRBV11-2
CASSPMDRETNEKLFF
TGTGCCAGCAGCCCCATGGACAGGGAGACTAATGAAAAACTGTTTTTT
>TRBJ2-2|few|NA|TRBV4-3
CASRGWDTGELFF
TGCGCCAGCAGGGGCTGGGACACCGGGGAGCTGTTTTTT
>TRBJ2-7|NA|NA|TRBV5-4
CASRPGLNYEQYF
TGTGCCAGCAGGCCGGGACTGAACTACGAGCAGTACTTC
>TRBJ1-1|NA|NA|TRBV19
CASSPPGRVTEAFF
TGTGCCAGTAGTCCCCCAGGGAGGGTTACTGAAGCTTTCTTT
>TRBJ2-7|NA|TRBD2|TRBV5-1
CASSRELSGGASEQYF
TGCGCCAGCAGCCGAGAACTTAGCGGGGGGGCAAGTGAGCAGTACTTC
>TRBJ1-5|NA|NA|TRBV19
CASSTIQGLDQPQHF
TGTGCCAGTAGTACTATACAGGGACTGGATCAGCCCCAGCATTTT
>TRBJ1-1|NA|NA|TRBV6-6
CASSYQGPQMATEAFF
TGTGCCAGCAGTTACCAAGGGCCCCAAATGGCGACTGAAGCTTTCTTT
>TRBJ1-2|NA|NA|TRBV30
CAWSVGGPRGYTF
TGTGCCTGGAGTGTCGGGGGCCCGAGGGGCTACACCTTC
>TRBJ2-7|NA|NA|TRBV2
CASSDSTRPYEQYF
TGTGCCAGCAGTGATTCGACCAGGCCCTACGAGCAGTACTTC
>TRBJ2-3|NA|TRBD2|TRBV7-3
CARRSGGLNTQYF
TGTGCCCGCAGAAGCGGGGGCCTAAATACGCAGTATTTT
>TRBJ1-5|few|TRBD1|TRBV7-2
CASSVGQGYYQPQHF
TGTGCCAGCAGCGTAGGACAGGGTTATTATCAGCCCCAGCATTTT
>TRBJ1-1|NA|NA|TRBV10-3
CAISGMQGYTEAFF
TGTGCCATCAGCGGAATGCAGGGGTACACTGAAGCTTTCTTT